Described below is a single T cell receptor beta chain sequence and its context. The CDR3 is made up of 13 amino acids. Germline values: CDR1 SGHNT, CDR2 YENEEA. Trimming pared 0 bases from V and 5 bases from J, leaving 7 bases between. This record belongs to a study of control samples from healthy donors and cancer patients. Some clones are missing from TCRdb's copy, which holds only in-frame ones; the method was immunoSEQ multiplex PCR. The sample yields 150,000 or so clones, roughly 93% seen once. What was sequenced was blood. The source is a man between 18 and 35 years old in good health. V gene TRBV11-3 combines with J gene TRBJ2-5; D call uncertain. The CDR3 coding sequence is TGTGCCAGCAGCTTAGAAGGTGGGGAGACCCAGTACTTC. Translated, it gives CASSLEGGETQYF.